One sample yielded the 20 T cell receptor beta chains listed below, sequenced in a study of blood T cell repertoires in COVID-19. The method was immunoSEQ multiplex PCR; TCRdb's version includes in-frame clones alone and lacks a portion of them. The profile shows around 200,000 clones, around 80% of them singletons. The specimen sequenced was peripheral blood. Receptors originate from a woman under 40 with COVID-19, enrolled during active disease.

V and J are TRBV4-3 and TRBJ2-7; D perhaps matches TRBD2 (5 bases). The CDR3 is 15 residues long. V lost 0 bases and J 3 bases, leaving 12 bases between the germline ends. The V gene's germline CDR1 is LGHNA and CDR2 YSLEER. DNA of the CDR3: TGCGCCAGCAGCCAAGATGGCCGGGGTGGCTACGAGCAGTACTTC. As protein: CASSQDGRGGYEQYF.

This clone has a handful of counts. This chain links TRBV3-1 (or the pseudogene TRBV3-2) with TRBJ1-5; maybe TRBD1 (6 bases). Germline V gene data show CDR1 as LGHDT and CDR2 as YNNKEL (reference sequence). Trimming left V 4 bases short and J 5 bases short, with 9 bases between. The length of the CDR3 is 13 residues. CDR3 bases: TGTGCCAGCAGCCGGCACAGGGATCAGCCCCAGCATTTT. Protein: CASSRHRDQPQHF.

The chain joins TRBV27 to TRBJ2-1, with TRBD2 identical over 7 bases. The junction had 4 bases not matched to a gene; V was cut back by 4 bases and J by 4 bases. CDR1 is MNHEY and CDR2 is SMNVEV in the germline V gene (reference sequence). This CDR3 is 14 amino acids long. CDR3 bases: TGTGCCAGCAGTTCCAGCGGGACTTACAATGAGCAGTTCTTC. It is translated as CASSSSGTYNEQFF.

V and J are TRBV7-2 and TRBJ2-3; 7 bases are a match to TRBD2. V lost 1 base to trimming and J lost 2 bases; unmatched junction nucleotides: 6. The CDR3 has 16 residues. The germline gives CDR1 SGHTA, CDR2 FQGNSA. The CDR3 DNA reads TGTGCCAGCAGCTTAGGTGCTAGCGGTATCACAGATACGCAGTATTTT. This encodes CASSLGASGITDTQYF.

V is TRBV5-6 and J is TRBJ1-3; D call uncertain. V lost 4 bases, J lost 0 bases, and 14 bases lay in between. From germline, CDR1 is SGHDT and CDR2 YYEEEE. The CDR3 spans 16 residues. CDR3 sequence reads: CASSNVNEASGNTIYF. CDR3 nucleotide sequence: TGTGCCAGCAGCAATGTAAATGAGGCCTCTGGAAACACCATATATTTT.

The chain recombines TRBV4-1 with TRBJ1-5; no clear D. The V gene's germline CDR1 is MGHRA and CDR2 YSYEKL. V lost 0 bases, J lost 0 bases, and 9 bases lay in between. The CDR3 runs to 16 residues. CDR3 nucleotides: TGCGCCAGCAGCCAAGAGGGCAGGTCTAGCAATCAGCCCCAGCATTTT. Translating gives CASSQEGRSSNQPQHF.

V and J are TRBV18 and TRBJ1-1; D gene uncertain. The length of the CDR3 is 14 residues. Germline lookup yields CDR1 KGHSH and CDR2 LQKENI. The V gene lost 3 bases and the J gene lost 1 base, with 9 bases spanning the gap. The CDR3 coding sequence is TGTGCCAGCTCACCGTACAGCAGGAACACTGAAGCTTTCTTT. This sequence encodes CASSPYSRNTEAFF.

Here the CDR3 DNA reads TGTGCCAGCAAGAGCGGACAGGGGGGGGAGACCCAGTACTTC. This codes for CASKSGQGGETQYF. The chain combines TRBV6-5 with TRBJ2-5; 10 bases are a match to TRBD1. This CDR3 has 14 amino acids. In germline, CDR1 is MNHEY, CDR2 SVGAGI. After removal of 7 bases from V and 5 bases from J, the junction contained 7 bases not matched to a gene.

J is TRBJ2-3 and V is TRBV7-2; D gene ambiguous. The V end was cut by 0 bases, the J end by 4 bases, with 5 bases between. The CDR3 contains 13 residues. CDR1 and CDR2 from the germline V gene are SGHTA and FQGNSA. The CDR3 here is CASSLAFADTQYF. CDR3 DNA: TGTGCCAGCAGCTTAGCGTTCGCAGATACGCAGTATTTT.

V and J are TRBV19 and TRBJ2-7; tentatively, D is TRBD1 (8 bases). Trimming took off 5 bases at V and 7 bases at J, with 15 bases between the two ends. This CDR3 comprises 13 residues. Germline lookup yields CDR1 LNHDA and CDR2 SQIVND (reference sequence). The CDR3 sequence: CASSADRGGEQYF. For the CDR3, the DNA is TGTGCCAGTAGTGCCGACAGGGGAGGGGAGCAGTACTTC.

The V gene is TRBV7-2, the J gene TRBJ2-7; 12 bases map to TRBD1. Looked up from germline, CDR1 is SGHTA and CDR2 is FQGNSA. V lost 1 base to trimming and J lost 5 bases; unmatched junction nucleotides: 6. This CDR3 region has 16 residues. The CDR3 DNA reads as TGTGCCAGCAGCTTAGGGGACAGGGGGCGAAAGGACGAGCAGTACTTC. Translation gives CASSLGDRGRKDEQYF.

The V and J genes are TRBV12-5 and TRBJ2-1; TRBD2 matches at 13 bases. Germline trimming cut 5 bases from V and 9 bases from J; bases unmatched to any gene: 7. CDR3 length: 15 residues. Germline V gene lookup returns CDR1 LGHNT and CDR2 FRNRAP. The CDR3 DNA follows: TGTGCTAGTGGTCCGGGACTAGCGGGAAAGGGTGAGCAGTTCTTC. Protein product: CASGPGLAGKGEQFF.

The rearrangement joins TRBV2 to TRBJ1-1, with TRBD1 matching 8 bases. V shed 6 bases, J shed 10 bases, and the junction held 16 bases outside the gene matches. Per the germline V gene, CDR1 is SNHLY and CDR2 is FYNNEI. The CDR3 consists of 15 residues. The CDR3 sequence is CASSLQTGEKRGAFF. Here the CDR3 DNA reads TGTGCCAGCAGCCTACAGACAGGGGAAAAAAGGGGAGCTTTCTTT.

CDR3 nucleotides: TGCGCCAGCAGCCCGGGCGGAGCGGTAGCCAAAAACATTCAGTACTTC. Translated, it gives CASSPGGAVAKNIQYF. V and J are TRBV4-3 and TRBJ2-4, with D perhaps TRBD2 (5 bases). CDR1 and CDR2 from the germline V gene are LGHNA and YSLEER. CDR3 length equals 16 residues. The V gene lost 4 bases and the J gene lost 0 bases, with 13 bases spanning the gap.

This clone is a singleton in its sample. This chain connects TRBV27 to TRBJ2-1, with 8 bases fitting TRBD2. J was trimmed by 0 bases and V by 9 bases; bases with no gene match: 4. Germline V gives CDR1 MNHEY, CDR2 SMNVEV (reference sequence). CDR3 length: 14 residues. CDR3 DNA: TGTGCCAGTCAGCGGGAGATCTCCTACAATGAGCAGTTCTTC. It codes for CASQREISYNEQFF.

As DNA, the CDR3 is TGTGCCAGCAGCTTGGGCAGGGGGCTAAAAAATGAGCAGTTCTTC. The encoded protein is CASSLGRGLKNEQFF. The chain is built from TRBV7-2 and TRBJ2-1, with 8 bases lining up with TRBD1. The CDR3 has 15 amino acids. V trimming: 3 bases; J trimming: 7 bases; junction bases outside the gene matches: 8. Germline V gene data show CDR1 as SGHTA and CDR2 as FQGNSA.

The chain links TRBV2 to TRBJ2-7; 10 nucleotides agree with TRBD1. The trim removed 6 bases at V and 3 bases at J, leaving 5 bases unmatched. The germline V gene encodes CDR1 SNHLY and CDR2 FYNNEI. The CDR3 has 14 amino acids. For the CDR3, the DNA is TGTGCCAGCAGCCCGGACAGGGGGGACTACGAGCAGTACTTC. As protein: CASSPDRGDYEQYF.

The chain employs TRBV11-3 and TRBJ1-5, with 7 positions matching TRBD1. The CDR3 consists of 18 residues. Germline V gene data show CDR1 as SGHNT and CDR2 as YENEEA. V trimming: 4 bases; J trimming: 3 bases; junction bases outside the gene matches: 15. DNA of the CDR3: TGTGCCAGCAGCTCCGTAGAACAAACAGGGGAATACAATCAGCCCCAGCATTTT. The encoded protein is CASSSVEQTGEYNQPQHF.

V usage is TRBV19 and J usage is TRBJ1-6; D may be TRBD1 (5 bases). Trimming removed 2 bases from V and 6 bases from J, with 14 bases in between. Germline CDR1 reads LNHDA; CDR2 reads SQIVND (reference sequence). CDR3 length: 16 residues. The CDR3 reads CASSIIRRRGNSPLHF. The CDR3 DNA reads TGTGCCAGTAGTATAATCCGCCGAAGGGGTAATTCACCCCTCCACTTT.

This chain joins TRBV4-3 and TRBJ2-3; TRBD2 agrees at 10 bases. CDR1 and CDR2 (germline): LGHNA, YSLEER. J was trimmed by 1 base and V by 4 bases; bases with no gene match: 2. The length of the CDR3 is 15 residues. The CDR3 DNA follows: TGCGCCAGCAGCCCAACTAGCGGGGGCACAGATACGCAGTATTTT. Amino acids: CASSPTSGGTDTQYF.